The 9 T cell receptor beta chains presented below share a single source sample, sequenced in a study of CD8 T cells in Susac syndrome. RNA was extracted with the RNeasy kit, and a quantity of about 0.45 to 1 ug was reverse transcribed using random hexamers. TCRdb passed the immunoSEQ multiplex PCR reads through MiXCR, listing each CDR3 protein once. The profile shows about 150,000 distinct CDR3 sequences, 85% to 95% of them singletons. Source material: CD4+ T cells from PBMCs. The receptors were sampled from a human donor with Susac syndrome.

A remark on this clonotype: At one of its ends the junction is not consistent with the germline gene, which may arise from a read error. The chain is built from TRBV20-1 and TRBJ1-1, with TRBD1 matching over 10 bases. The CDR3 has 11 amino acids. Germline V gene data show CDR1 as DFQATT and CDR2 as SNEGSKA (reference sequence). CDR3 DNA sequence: TGCAGTGCTTCCCAGGACAGGGGGTTGGTCTTT. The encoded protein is CSASQDRGLVF.

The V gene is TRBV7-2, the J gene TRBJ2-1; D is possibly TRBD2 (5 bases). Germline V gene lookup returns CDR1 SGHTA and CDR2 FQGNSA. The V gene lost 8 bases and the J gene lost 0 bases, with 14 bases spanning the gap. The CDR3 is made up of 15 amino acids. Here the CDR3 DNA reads TGTGCCAGCGGCCGGGAACTTAGCTCCTACAATGAGCAGTTCTTC. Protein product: CASGRELSSYNEQFF.

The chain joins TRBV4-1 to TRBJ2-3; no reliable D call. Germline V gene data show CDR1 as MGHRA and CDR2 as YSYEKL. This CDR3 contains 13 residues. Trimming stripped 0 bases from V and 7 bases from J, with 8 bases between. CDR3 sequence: CASSQDPVNTQYF. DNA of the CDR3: TGCGCCAGCAGCCAAGATCCGGTTAATACGCAGTATTTT.

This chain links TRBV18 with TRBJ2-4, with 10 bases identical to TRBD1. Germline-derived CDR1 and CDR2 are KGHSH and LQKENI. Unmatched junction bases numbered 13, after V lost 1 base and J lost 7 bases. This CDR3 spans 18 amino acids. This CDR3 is CASSPRGQGRQGGNIQYF. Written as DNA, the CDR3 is TGTGCCAGCTCACCACGGGGACAGGGGCGACAAGGAGGGAACATTCAGTACTTC.

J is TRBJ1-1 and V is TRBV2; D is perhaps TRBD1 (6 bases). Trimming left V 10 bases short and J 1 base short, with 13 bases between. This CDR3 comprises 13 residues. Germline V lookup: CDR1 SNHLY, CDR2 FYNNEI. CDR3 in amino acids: CANIRTENTEAFF. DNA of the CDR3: TGTGCCAACATCCGGACAGAGAACACTGAAGCTTTCTTT.

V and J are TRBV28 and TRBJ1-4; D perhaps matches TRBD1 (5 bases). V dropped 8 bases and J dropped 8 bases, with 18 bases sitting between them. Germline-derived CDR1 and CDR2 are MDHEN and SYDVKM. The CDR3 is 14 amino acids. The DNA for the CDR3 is TGTGCCAGCTGGACACCCTCGGTTGGAGAAAAACTGTTTTTT. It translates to CASWTPSVGEKLFF. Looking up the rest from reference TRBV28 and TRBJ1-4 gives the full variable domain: DVKVTQSSRYLVKRTGEKVFLECVQDMDHENMFWYRQDPGLGLRLIYFSYDVKMKEKGDIPEGYSVSREKKERFSLILESASTNQTSMYLCASWTPSVGEKLFFGSGTQLSVL.

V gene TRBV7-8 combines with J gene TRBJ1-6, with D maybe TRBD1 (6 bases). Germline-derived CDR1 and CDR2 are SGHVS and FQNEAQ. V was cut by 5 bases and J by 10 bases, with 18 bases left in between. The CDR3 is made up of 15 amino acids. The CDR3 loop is CASSPPKGERSPLHF. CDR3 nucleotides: TGTGCCAGCAGCCCCCCGAAGGGGGAGCGGTCACCCCTCCACTTT. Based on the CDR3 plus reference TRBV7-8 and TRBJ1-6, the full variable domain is GAGVSQSPRYKVAKRGQDVALRCDPISGHVSLFWYQQALGQGPEFLTYFQNEAQLDKSGLPSDRFFAERPEGSVSTLKIQRTQQEDSAVYLCASSPPKGERSPLHFGNGTRLTVT.

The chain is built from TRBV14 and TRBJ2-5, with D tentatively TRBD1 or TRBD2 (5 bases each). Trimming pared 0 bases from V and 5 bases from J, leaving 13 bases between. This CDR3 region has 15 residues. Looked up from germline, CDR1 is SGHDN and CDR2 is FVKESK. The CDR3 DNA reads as TGTGCCAGCAGCCAAGATCAAAGAGGGACGGAGACCCAGTACTTC. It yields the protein CASSQDQRGTETQYF.

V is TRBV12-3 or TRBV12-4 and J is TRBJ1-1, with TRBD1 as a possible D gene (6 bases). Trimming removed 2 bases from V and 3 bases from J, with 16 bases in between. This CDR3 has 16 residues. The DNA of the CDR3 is TGTGCCAGCAGTTTAAGCGGGGGGCTGCCGGACACTGAAGCTTTCTTT. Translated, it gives CASSLSGGLPDTEAFF.